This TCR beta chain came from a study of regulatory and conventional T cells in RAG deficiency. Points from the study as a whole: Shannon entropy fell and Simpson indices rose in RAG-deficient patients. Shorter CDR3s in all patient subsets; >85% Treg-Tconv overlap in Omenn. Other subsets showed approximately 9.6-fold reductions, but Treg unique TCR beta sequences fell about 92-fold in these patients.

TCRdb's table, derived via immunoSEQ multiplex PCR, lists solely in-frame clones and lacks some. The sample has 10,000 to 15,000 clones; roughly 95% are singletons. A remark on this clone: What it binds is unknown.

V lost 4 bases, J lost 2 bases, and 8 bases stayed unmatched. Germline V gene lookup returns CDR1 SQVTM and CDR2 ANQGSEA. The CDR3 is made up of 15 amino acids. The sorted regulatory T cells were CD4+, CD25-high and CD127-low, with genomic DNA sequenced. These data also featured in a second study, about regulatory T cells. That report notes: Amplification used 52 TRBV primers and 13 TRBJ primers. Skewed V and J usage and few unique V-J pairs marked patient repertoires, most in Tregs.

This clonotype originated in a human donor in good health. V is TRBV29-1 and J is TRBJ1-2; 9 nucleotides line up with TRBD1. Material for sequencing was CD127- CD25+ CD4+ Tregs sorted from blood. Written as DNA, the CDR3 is TGCAGCGTTGGCCGTCCCGGGACAGGGAACTATGGCTACACCTTC. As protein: CSVGRPGTGNYGYTF.